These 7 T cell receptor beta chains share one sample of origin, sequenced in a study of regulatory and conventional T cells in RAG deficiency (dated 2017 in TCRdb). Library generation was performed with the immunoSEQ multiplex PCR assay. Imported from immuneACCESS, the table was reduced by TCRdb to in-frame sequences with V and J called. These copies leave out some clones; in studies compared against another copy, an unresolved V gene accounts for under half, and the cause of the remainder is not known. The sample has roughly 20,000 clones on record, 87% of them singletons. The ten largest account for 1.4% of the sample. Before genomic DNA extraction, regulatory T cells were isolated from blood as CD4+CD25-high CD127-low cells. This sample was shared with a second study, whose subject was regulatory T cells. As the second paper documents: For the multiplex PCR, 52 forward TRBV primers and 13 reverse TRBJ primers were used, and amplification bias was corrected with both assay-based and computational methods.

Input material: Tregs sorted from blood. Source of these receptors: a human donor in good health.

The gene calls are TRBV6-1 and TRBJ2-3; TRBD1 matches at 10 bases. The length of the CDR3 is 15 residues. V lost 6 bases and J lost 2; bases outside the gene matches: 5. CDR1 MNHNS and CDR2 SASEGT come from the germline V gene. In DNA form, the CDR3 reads TGTGCCAGCAGGGATGGGACAGGGGCCACAGATACGCAGTATTTT. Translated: CASRDGTGATDTQYF.

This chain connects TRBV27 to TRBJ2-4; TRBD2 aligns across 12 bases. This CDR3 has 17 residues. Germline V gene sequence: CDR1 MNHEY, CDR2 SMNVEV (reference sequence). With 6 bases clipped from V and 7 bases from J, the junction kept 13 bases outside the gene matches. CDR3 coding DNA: TGTGCCAGCAGATCGCTAGCGGGGGGGCTTGTTGGGAACATTCAGTACTTC. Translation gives CASRSLAGGLVGNIQYF.

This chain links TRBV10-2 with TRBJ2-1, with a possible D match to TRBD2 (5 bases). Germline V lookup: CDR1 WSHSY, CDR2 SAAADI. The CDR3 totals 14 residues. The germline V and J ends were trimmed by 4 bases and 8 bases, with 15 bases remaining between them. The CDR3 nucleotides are TGCGCCAGCAGTGGGTCAGGAGGCTGGGATGAGCAGTTCTTC. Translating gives CASSGSGGWDEQFF.

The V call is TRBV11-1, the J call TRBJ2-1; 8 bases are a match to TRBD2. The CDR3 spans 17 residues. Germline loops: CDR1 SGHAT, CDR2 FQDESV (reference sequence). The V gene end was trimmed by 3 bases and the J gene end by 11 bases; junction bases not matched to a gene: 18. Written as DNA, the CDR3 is TGTGCCAGCAGCTTCGTGGATGGGACTAGGCCTAATTGGCAGCAGTTCTTC. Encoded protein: CASSFVDGTRPNWQQFF.

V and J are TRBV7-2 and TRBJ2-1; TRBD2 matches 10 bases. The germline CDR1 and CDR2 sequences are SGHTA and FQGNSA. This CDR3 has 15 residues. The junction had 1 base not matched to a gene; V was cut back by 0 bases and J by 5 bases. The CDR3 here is CASSLALAGHNEQFF. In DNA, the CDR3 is TGTGCCAGCAGCTTAGCACTAGCGGGACACAATGAGCAGTTCTTC.

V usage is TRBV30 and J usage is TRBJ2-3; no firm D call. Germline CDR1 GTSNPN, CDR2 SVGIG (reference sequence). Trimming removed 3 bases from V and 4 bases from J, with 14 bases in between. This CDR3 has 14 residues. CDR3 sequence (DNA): TGTGCCTGGAGCTCCCGGAGTCCCCCAGATACGCAGTATTTT. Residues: CAWSSRSPPDTQYF.

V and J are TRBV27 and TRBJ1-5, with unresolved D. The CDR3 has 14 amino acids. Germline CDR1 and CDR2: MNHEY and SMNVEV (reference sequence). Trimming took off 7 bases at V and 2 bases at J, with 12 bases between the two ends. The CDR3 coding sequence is TGTGCCAGCACGTCCCTCCGTGGCAATCAGCCCCAGCATTTT. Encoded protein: CASTSLRGNQPQHF.